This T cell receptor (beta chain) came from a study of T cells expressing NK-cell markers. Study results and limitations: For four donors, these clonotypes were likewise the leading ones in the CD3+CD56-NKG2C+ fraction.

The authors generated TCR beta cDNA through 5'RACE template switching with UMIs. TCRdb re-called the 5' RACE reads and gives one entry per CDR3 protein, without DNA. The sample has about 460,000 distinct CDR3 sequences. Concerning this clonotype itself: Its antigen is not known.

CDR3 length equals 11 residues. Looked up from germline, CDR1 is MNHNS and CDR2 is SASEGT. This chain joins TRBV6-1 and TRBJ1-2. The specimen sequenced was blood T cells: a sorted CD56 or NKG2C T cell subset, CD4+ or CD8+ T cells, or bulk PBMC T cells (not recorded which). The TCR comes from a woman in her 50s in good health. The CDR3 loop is CASSEVGGYTF.